Below, 10 T cell receptor beta chains from the same sample are listed, as sequenced in a study of neurological immune-mediated disorders. TCRdb passed the 5' RACE reads through MiXCR, listing each CDR3 protein once. This table holds around 16,000 distinct CDR3 sequences, roughly 14% found once. The sequenced sample was PBMCs. These TCRs come from a man in his sixties with HTLV-1-associated myelopathy (HAM/TSP).

This clonotype turned up a few times. This chain uses TRBV11-2 with TRBJ2-2; D gene uncertain. The length of the CDR3 is 20 residues. Trimming pared 1 base from V and 1 base from J, leaving 22 bases between. Germline CDR1 is SGHAT and CDR2 is FQNNGV. CDR3: CASSLGFSVSFKMNTGELFF. As DNA, the CDR3 is TGTGCCAGCAGCTTAGGGTTCTCTGTGTCTTTTAAAATGAACACCGGGGAGCTGTTTTTT. The full variable domain, its missing parts supplied by reference TRBV11-2 and TRBJ2-2, is EAGVAQSPRYKIIEKRQSVAFWCNPISGHATLYWYQQILGQGPKLLIQFQNNGVVDDSQLPKDRFSAERLKGVDSTLKIQPAKLEDSAVYLCASSLGFSVSFKMNTGELFFGEGSRLTVL.

This clonotype has just one count. V usage is TRBV12-5 and J usage is TRBJ2-3; D unresolved. Germline V gives CDR1 LGHNT, CDR2 FRNRAP. Trimming pared 0 bases from V and 4 bases from J, leaving 2 bases between. The CDR3 is 12 amino acids. CDR3 residues: CASGLVPDTQYF. CDR3 DNA sequence: TGTGCTAGTGGTTTGGTACCAGATACGCAGTATTTT.

In this sample, this clonotype turned up many times. The rearrangement uses TRBV4-2 and TRBJ2-6; D is uncertain. V lost 0 bases and J 0 bases, leaving 12 bases between the germline ends. CDR1 is LGHNA, CDR2 YNFKEQ, per germline. This CDR3 contains 18 residues. DNA for the CDR3: TGTGCCAGCAGCCAAGATCCGGCAGGCCCCTCTGGGGCCAACGTCCTGACTTTC. Protein product: CASSQDPAGPSGANVLTF.

This clonotype was seen ten or more times. The CDR3 here is CASSRDSPINSPLHF. CDR3 nucleotides: TGTGCCAGCAGCCGGGACAGCCCGATTAATTCACCCCTCCACTTT. The chain combines TRBV7-6 with TRBJ1-6; TRBD1 agrees at 7 bases. CDR3 length: 15 residues. Trimming at V came to 5 bases and at J to 6 bases, leaving 7 bases not matched to a gene. CDR1 and CDR2 (germline): SGHVS, FNYEAQ.

The sample holds a few counts of this clonotype. The V and J genes are TRBV7-6 and TRBJ2-1; 10 bases agree with TRBD2. The J segment lost 6 bases and the V segment lost 5 bases, leaving 7 bases of the junction unmatched. Germline V gives CDR1 SGHVS, CDR2 FNYEAQ. The CDR3 sequence is 15 residues long. The CDR3 reads CASSLSGGVSNEQFF. In DNA form, the CDR3 reads TGTGCCAGCAGCCTAAGCGGGGGGGTAAGCAATGAGCAGTTCTTC.

Turning to this clonotype: This may be a read error: a much more frequent sequence differs by one nucleotide. This chain uses TRBV2 with TRBJ2-7, with unresolved D. This CDR3 comprises 16 residues. Germline values: CDR1 SNHLY, CDR2 FYNNEI. CDR3 region: CASNERHPPPPYEQYF. CDR3 DNA sequence: TGTGCCAGCAATGAACGACACCCTCCCCCCCCCTACGAGCAGTACTTC.

The V gene is TRBV7-2, the J gene TRBJ2-3; possible D gene TRBD1, 6 bases. The CDR3 contains 16 residues. Germline values: CDR1 SGHTA, CDR2 FQGNSA. The V end was cut by 1 base, the J end by 8 bases, with 19 bases between. CDR3 sequence (DNA): TGTGCCAGCAGCTTAGTTGGGGGACACGCAGGCGGTACGCAGTATTTT. It specifies CASSLVGGHAGGTQYF.

This clonotype was detected ten times or more. This chain links TRBV3-1 with TRBJ2-7; 8 positions match TRBD1. After removal of 7 bases from V and 2 bases from J, the junction contained 10 bases not matched to a gene. Germline V lookup: CDR1 LGHDT, CDR2 YNNKEL (reference sequence). The CDR3 is 15 residues long. In nucleotides, the CDR3 is TGTGCCAGCACTCAAGGGACAGGCGAAACCTACGAGCAGTACTTC. Its protein product is CASTQGTGETYEQYF.

A note on this clonotype: A much more abundant neighbour one base away suggests this may be a read error. This rearrangement joins TRBV7-2 to TRBJ2-7; the match to TRBD1 covers 8 bases. The CDR3 consists of 13 residues. Looked up from germline, CDR1 is SGHTA and CDR2 is FQGNSA. The CDR3 DNA sequence: TGTGCCAGCAGCTGGACAGGGAATGGCGAGCATTACTTC. This sequence encodes CASSWTGNGEHYF. Based on the CDR3 plus reference TRBV7-2 and TRBJ2-7, the full variable domain is GAGVSQSPSNKVTEKGKDVELRCDPISGHTALYWYRQSLGQGLEFLIYFQGNSAPDKSGLPSDRFSAERTGGSVSTLTIQRTQQEDSAVYLCASSWTGNGEHYFGPGTRLTVT.

The rearrangement uses TRBV7-9 and TRBJ2-7; TRBD2 agrees at 15 bases. Per the germline V gene, CDR1 is SEHNR and CDR2 is FQNEAQ (reference sequence). The ends lost 9 bases at V and 3 bases at J; junction bases unmatched: 6. The CDR3 loop spans 15 amino acids. CDR3 in amino acids: CARRTSGGVFYEQYF. As DNA, the CDR3 is TGTGCCAGGAGGACTAGCGGGGGGGTATTCTACGAGCAGTACTTC. Full variable domain (remainder filled in from reference TRBV7-9 and TRBJ2-7): DTGVSQNPRHKITKRGQNVTFRCDPISEHNRLYWYRQTLGQGPEFLTYFQNEAQLEKSRLLSDRFSAERPKGSFSTLEIQRTEQGDSAMYLCARRTSGGVFYEQYFGPGTRLTVT.